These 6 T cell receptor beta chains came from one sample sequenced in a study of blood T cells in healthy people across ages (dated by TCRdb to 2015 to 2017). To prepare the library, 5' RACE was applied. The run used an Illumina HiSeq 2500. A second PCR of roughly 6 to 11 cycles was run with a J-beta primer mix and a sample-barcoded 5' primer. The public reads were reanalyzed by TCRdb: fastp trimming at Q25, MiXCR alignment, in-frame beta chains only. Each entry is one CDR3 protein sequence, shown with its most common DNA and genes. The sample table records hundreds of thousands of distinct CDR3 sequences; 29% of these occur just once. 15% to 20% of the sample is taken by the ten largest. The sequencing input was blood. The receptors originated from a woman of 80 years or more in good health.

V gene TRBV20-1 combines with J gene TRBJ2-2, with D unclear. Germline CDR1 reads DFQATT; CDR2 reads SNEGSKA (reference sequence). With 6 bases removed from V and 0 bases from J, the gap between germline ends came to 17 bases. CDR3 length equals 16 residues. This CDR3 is CSALDIARPNTGELFF. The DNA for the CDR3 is TGCAGTGCCCTAGATATCGCGAGACCGAACACCGGGGAGCTGTTTTTT.

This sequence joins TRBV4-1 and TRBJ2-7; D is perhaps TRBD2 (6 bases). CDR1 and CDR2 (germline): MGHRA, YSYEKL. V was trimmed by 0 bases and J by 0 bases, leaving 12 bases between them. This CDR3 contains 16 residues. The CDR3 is CASSQDPAGSSYEQYF. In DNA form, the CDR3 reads TGCGCCAGCAGCCAAGATCCGGCGGGGAGCTCCTACGAGCAGTACTTC.

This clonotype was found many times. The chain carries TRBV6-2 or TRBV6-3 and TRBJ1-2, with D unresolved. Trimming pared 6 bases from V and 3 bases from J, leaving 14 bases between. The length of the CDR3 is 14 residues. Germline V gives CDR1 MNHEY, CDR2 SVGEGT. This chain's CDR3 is CASRPRTDHYGYTF. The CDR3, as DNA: TGTGCCAGCAGACCGAGGACGGACCACTATGGCTACACCTTC.

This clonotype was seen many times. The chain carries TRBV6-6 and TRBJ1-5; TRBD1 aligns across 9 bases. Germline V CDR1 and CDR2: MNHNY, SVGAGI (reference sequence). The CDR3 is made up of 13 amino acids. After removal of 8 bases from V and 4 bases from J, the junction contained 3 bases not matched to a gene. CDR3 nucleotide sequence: TGTGCCAGCGCGACAGGGGGAAATCAGCCCCAGCATTTT. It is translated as CASATGGNQPQHF.

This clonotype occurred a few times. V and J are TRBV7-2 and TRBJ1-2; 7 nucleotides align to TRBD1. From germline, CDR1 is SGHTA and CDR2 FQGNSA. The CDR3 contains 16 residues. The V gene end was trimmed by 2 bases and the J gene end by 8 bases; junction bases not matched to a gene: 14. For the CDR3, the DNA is TGTGCCAGCAGCTTAAATTCCGGGCCAAGGGGGCGAGGCTACACCTTC. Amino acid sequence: CASSLNSGPRGRGYTF.

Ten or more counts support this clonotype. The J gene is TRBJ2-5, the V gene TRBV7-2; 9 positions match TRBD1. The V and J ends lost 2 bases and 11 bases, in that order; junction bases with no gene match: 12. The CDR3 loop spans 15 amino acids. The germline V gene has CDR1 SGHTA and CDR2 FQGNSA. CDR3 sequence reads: CASSLMLTGGNEQYF. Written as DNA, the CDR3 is TGTGCCAGCAGCTTAATGTTGACAGGGGGTAATGAGCAGTACTTC. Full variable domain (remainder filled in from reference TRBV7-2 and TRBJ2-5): GAGVSQSPSNKVTEKGKDVELRCDPISGHTALYWYRQSLGQGLEFLIYFQGNSAPDKSGLPSDRFSAERTGGSVSTLTIQRTQQEDSAVYLCASSLMLTGGNEQYFGPGTRLLVL.